The T cell receptor (beta chain) under discussion was sequenced for a study of OX40 agonist ivuxolimab in advanced cancers. Study-level background: Patients took ivuxolimab, an agonistic anti-OX40 (CD134) antibody. People who had prior anti-PD-1, anti-PD-L1 or anti-CTLA-4 therapy could take part, and roughly 44% had some.

Germline CDR1 reads MDHEN; CDR2 reads SYDVKM. V was shortened by 2 bases and J by 5 bases, with 13 bases between the two germline ends. The CDR3 contains 14 residues. Exclusion of a patient followed from autoimmune disease history or systemic immunosuppression. Method: immunoSEQ multiplex PCR; TCRdb's copy keeps in-frame clones and lacks some. The table has about 70,000 clones, approximately 89% seen once. The input for sequencing was CD4+ or CD8+ T cells sorted from blood, taken in a trial of the OX40 agonist ivuxolimab. The TCR comes from an adult with an advanced solid tumor such as melanoma, head and neck, liver or kidney cancer. This sequence joins TRBV28 and TRBJ2-7; tentative D call: TRBD2 (7 bases). CDR3 protein: CASSLGGAKNEQYF. The CDR3 region has the DNA TGTGCCAGCAGTTTAGGGGGGGCCAAGAACGAGCAGTACTTC.